This T cell receptor beta chain was profiled in a study of tissue T cells after allogeneic stem cell transplantation. Overall study results and limits: Sampling depth was limited, and the cohort was small and clinically varied.

This clone was counted a few times. Its antigen remains unknown. Here the gene names and germline are mouse. The read comes to an end 1 residue before the CDR3 does, leaving the germline J gene to fill in the end. Per germline, CDR1 NNHNN and CDR2 SYGAGS (reference sequence). V was pared by 4 bases and J by 3 bases, with 11 bases between. The CDR3 length is 13 residues. The protocol was immunoSEQ multiplex PCR, while the TCRdb copy is restricted to in-frame clones and leaves out a portion. There are about 17,000 clones in the sample; 60% to 75% occur only once, and 0.85% to 0.95% lies in the top ten. V usage is TRBV13-2 and J usage is TRBJ2-7; perhaps TRBD1 as D (6 bases). The specimen sequenced was spleen. The receptor was isolated from a female BALB/c mouse in good health. As its MHC haplotype, the strain has H2-d. CDR3 DNA, as far as it was read: TGTGCCAGCGGTCGGGCAGGGGTCTATGAACAGTAC. Amino acids: CASGRAGVYEQY. The complete CDR3 protein is CASGRAGVYEQYF.